This TCR beta chain was identified during a study of technical replicates of blood from a few donors. The CDR3 is 13 residues long. V dropped 5 bases and J dropped 13; count of bases not matched to a gene: 11. Germline V CDR1 and CDR2: SGHVS, FQNEAQ. Libraries were prepared by immunoSEQ multiplex PCR; TCRdb keeps only in-frame clonotypes and omits some of them. The sample comprises about 75,000 clones, around 97% of which are singletons, and about 0.29% rests with the top ten. The chain employs TRBV7-8 and TRBJ2-1; 7 bases are shared with TRBD2. Sequencing was carried out using T cells isolated from PBMCs. The source of this sequence is a human donor in good health. CDR3: CASSPQRDAYQFF. The CDR3 nucleotides are TGTGCCAGCAGCCCACAGCGGGACGCTTATCAGTTCTTC.